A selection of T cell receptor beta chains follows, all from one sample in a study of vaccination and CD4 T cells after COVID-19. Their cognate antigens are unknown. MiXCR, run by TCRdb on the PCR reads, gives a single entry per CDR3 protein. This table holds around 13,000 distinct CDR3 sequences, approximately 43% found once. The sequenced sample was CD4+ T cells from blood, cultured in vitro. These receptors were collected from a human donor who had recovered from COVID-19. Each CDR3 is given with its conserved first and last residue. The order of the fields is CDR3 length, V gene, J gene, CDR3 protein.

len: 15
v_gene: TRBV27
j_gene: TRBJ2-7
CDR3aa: CASKTGTPPFYEQYF

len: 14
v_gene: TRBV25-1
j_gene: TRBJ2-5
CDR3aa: CASTWSSVEETQYF

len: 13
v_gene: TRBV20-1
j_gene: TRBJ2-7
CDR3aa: CSARPANSYEQYF

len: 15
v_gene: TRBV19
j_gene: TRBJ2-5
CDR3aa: CASSTVREAQETQYF

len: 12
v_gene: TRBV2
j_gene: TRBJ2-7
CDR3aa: CASRDRNYEQYF

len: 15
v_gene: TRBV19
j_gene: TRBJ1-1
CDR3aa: CASSTTHRQNTEAFF

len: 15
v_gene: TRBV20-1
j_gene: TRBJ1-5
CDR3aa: CSARGMDRVSQPQHF

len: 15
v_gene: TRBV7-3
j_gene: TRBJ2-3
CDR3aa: CASSLSSGSTDTQYF

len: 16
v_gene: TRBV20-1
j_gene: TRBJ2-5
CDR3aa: CSAREASGNLRETQYF

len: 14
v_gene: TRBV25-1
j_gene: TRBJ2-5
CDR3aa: CASSESLYQETQYF

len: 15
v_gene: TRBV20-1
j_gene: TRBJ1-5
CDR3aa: CSARDLWEGNQPQHF

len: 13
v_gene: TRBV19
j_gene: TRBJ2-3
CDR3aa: CASRAGVTDTQYF

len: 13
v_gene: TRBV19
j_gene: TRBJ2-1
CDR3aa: CASRAPEVDEQFF

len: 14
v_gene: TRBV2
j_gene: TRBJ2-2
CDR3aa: CASSEAGNTGELFF

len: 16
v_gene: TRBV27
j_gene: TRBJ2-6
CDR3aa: CASSLEKGSGANVLTF

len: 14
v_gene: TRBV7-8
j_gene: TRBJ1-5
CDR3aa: CASSSQGLRQPQHF

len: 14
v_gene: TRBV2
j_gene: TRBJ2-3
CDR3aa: CASSVLRGTDTQYF

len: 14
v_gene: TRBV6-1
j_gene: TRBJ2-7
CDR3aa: CASSDPSGFDEQYF

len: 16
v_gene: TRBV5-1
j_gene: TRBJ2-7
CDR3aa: CASSLGTRLFSYEQYF

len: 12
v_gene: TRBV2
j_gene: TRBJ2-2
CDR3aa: CASCPNTGELFF

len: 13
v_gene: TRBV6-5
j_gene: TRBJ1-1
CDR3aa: CASSSGPPARAFF

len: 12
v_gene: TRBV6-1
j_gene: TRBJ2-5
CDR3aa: CASSPRQETQYF

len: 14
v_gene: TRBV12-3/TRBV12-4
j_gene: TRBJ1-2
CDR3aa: CASSYRDANYGYTF